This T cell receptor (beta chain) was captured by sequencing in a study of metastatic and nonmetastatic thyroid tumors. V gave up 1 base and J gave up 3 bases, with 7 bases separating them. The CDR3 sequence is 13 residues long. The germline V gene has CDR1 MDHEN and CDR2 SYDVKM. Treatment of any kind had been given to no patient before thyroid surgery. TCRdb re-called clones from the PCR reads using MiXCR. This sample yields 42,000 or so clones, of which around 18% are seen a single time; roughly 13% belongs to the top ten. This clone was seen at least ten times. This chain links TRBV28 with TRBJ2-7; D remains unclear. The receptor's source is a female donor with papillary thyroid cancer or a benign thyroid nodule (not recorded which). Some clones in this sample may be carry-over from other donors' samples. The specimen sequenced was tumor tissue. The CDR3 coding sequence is TGTGCCAGCAGTTTATCTTACCTCTACGAGCAGTACTTC. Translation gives CASSLSYLYEQYF.